Listed below are T cell receptor beta chains from one sample, sequenced in a study of cytomegalovirus exposure and HLA in healthy donors. The repertoire was sequenced with immunoSEQ multiplex PCR; TCRdb's copy has only in-frame clones and lacks some. The repertoire consists of 150,000 to 200,000 clones, with around 72% occurring once and the leading ten covering approximately 1.5%. The sequenced material came from PBMCs. The receptors derive from a man in his fifties or sixties in good health and CMV-seronegative. Each CDR3 is given with its conserved first and last residue. The order of the fields is D gene, J gene, V gene, clone size, CDR3 DNA, CDR3 protein. The D gene is left open where the match is weak. A clone size is listed for some rows: how often the clone was seen (once, few, many), or a class if it is expanded.

>TRBD1|TRBJ2-5|TRBV6-1|-
TGTGCCAGCGCATTAACAGGGGGTCAAGAGACCCAGTACTTC
CASALTGGQETQYF
>-|TRBJ1-2|TRBV7-9|-
TGTGCCAGCAGCTTAGGTGACACCCAGAAGGGCTACACCTTC
CASSLGDTQKGYTF
>-|TRBJ1-1|TRBV12-5|-
TGTGCTAGTGGTTTGACCGCCACAGGGATGGGACCGAACACTGAAGCTTTCTTT
CASGLTATGMGPNTEAFF
>-|TRBJ2-1|TRBV10-3|-
TGTGCCATCAGTGGTGGGCCCGTGCAGTTCTTC
CAISGGPVQFF
>-|TRBJ2-7|TRBV7-2|-
TGTGCCAGCAGCCCCCATCAGGGGCTCGAGCAGTACTTC
CASSPHQGLEQYF
>-|TRBJ2-3|TRBV5-1|-
TGCGCCAGCAGCTTGAACACAGCAGCCACAGATACGCAGTATTTT
CASSLNTAATDTQYF
>-|TRBJ2-2|TRBV5-6|few
TGTGCCAGCACCTCCACCGGGGAGCTGTTTTTT
CASTSTGELFF
>TRBD2|TRBJ2-5|TRBV5-1|-
TGCGCCAGCAGCTTGGCGGGGGGGGCCGGGACCCAGTACTTC
CASSLAGGAGTQYF
>-|TRBJ2-3|TRBV5-1|-
TGCGCCAGCAGCTTGTCTGGCGATACGCAGTATTTT
CASSLSGDTQYF
>TRBD1|TRBJ1-2|TRBV28|-
TGTGCCAGTCGGACAGGGGGAGGCTATGGCTACACCTTC
CASRTGGGYGYTF
>TRBD1|TRBJ1-2|TRBV7-9|-
TGTGCCAGCAGCCCGGGACAGGGTTGGGGGGGCTACACCTTC
CASSPGQGWGGYTF
>TRBD2|TRBJ2-3|TRBV5-1|-
TGCGCCAGCAGCGGACGCGGGGGGGCATGGAGCACAGATACGCAGTATTTT
CASSGRGGAWSTDTQYF
>-|TRBJ1-4|TRBV7-2|-
TGTGCCAGCAGCTTAGGAGGGGAAAAACTGTTTTTT
CASSLGGEKLFF
>TRBD1|TRBJ1-5|TRBV5-4|-
TGTGCCAGCAGCTTGACCGTAGACAGGGTGGGTCAGCCCCAGCATTTT
CASSLTVDRVGQPQHF
>-|TRBJ2-7|TRBV6-4|-
TGTGCCAGCAACAGACAGATCTACGAGCAGTACTTC
CASNRQIYEQYF
>-|TRBJ2-3|TRBV7-2|-
TGTGCCAGCAGCTTACCGGGGGTGGCCACAGATACGCAGTATTTT
CASSLPGVATDTQYF
>TRBD1|TRBJ2-5|TRBV7-3|few
TGTGCCAGCAGCTCGGGACAGAGGGAGACCCAGTACTTC
CASSSGQRETQYF
>-|TRBJ2-2|TRBV19|-
TGTGCCAGTAGTTGGGCAGGGGTAGTATCCGGGGAGCTGTTTTTT
CASSWAGVVSGELFF
>TRBD1|TRBJ1-5|TRBV5-4|once
TGTGCCAGCAGCCCAGGGGGCCCGGGCAATCAGCCCCAGCATTTT
CASSPGGPGNQPQHF
>TRBD1|TRBJ2-7|TRBV5-6|-
TGTGCTAGCAGTAGAGGGGGCGGCTACGAGCAGTACTTC
CASSRGGGYEQYF
>-|TRBJ1-1|TRBV29-1|-
TGCAGCGTCGTACCCGTTATAGGGGGTTTGAACACTGAAGCTTTCTTT
CSVVPVIGGLNTEAFF
>TRBD1|TRBJ2-3|TRBV11-3|-
TGTGCCAGCTCGGGACAGGGGGCAACAGATACGCAGTATTTT
CASSGQGATDTQYF
>-|TRBJ2-7|TRBV6-1|-
TGTGCCAGCAGTGATTCAGGGTTTAGCTCCTACGAGCAGTACTTC
CASSDSGFSSYEQYF
>TRBD1|TRBJ1-6|TRBV5-1|-
TGCGCCAGCAGCAAGGCGACAGGGGGTAATTCACCCCTCCACTTT
CASSKATGGNSPLHF
>-|TRBJ2-5|TRBV5-1|-
TGCGCCAGCAGCTTGCCGGGGCAAGAGACCCAGTACTTC
CASSLPGQETQYF
>TRBD2|TRBJ2-1|TRBV28|-
TGTGCCACCCAGCGGGGTACGGTCAATGAGCAGTTCTTC
CATQRGTVNEQFF
>-|TRBJ2-7|TRBV5-1|-
TGCGCCAGCAGCTTGGTTCAGGGGGGAAAGGGCGGGTTCTACGAGCAGTACTTC
CASSLVQGGKGGFYEQYF
>TRBD1|TRBJ2-5|TRBV5-1|-
TGCGCCAGCAGCCGGACAGGGGGCGAAGAGACCCAGTACTTC
CASSRTGGEETQYF
>TRBD1|TRBJ2-7|TRBV28|few
TGTGCCAGCAGTTTATATCGGGGACAGGGGTCCTCCTACGAGCAGTACTTC
CASSLYRGQGSSYEQYF
>TRBD1|TRBJ1-2|TRBV27|-
TGTGCCAGCAGTAGCAGGGGGAGTAGCTATGGCTACACCTTC
CASSSRGSSYGYTF
>TRBD2|TRBJ2-1|TRBV5-1|-
TGCGCCAGCAGGCGACTAGCGGGGGGGAGCTCCTACAATGAGCAGTTCTTC
CASRRLAGGSSYNEQFF
>TRBD2|TRBJ2-7|TRBV5-4|few
TGTGCCAGCAGCGATCCCGGGACTAGTATCTACGAGCAGTACTTC
CASSDPGTSIYEQYF